Detailed here is one T cell receptor (beta chain). Focal radiation with ipilimumab CTLA-4 blockade was given to patients with chemo-refractory metastatic non-small-cell lung cancer. Measured with immunoSEQ multiplex PCR; TCRdb has only the in-frame clones, and not every one. The data hold roughly 120,000 clones, with about 83% observed a single time. The CDR3 is 17 residues long. CDR1 is SGDLS and CDR2 is YYNGEE in the germline V gene. V was trimmed by 0 bases and J by 0 bases, leaving 13 bases between them. The data were taken from a study of radiotherapy plus CTLA-4 blockade in lung cancer. Study in general: Of all patients, over 15% responded objectively and approximately 30% showed disease control.

This sequence joins TRBV9 and TRBJ2-4, with D tentatively TRBD2 (5 bases). The source material was peripheral blood, sampled from a patient treated with radiotherapy plus ipilimumab. The receptor was isolated from a human donor with non-small cell lung cancer who had a partial response to radiotherapy plus ipilimumab. CDR3 protein: CASSVEERVIAKNIQYF. CDR3 DNA: TGTGCCAGCAGCGTAGAAGAGAGGGTTATAGCCAAAAACATTCAGTACTTC. The full variable domain, with the rest looked up from reference TRBV9 and TRBJ2-4, is DSGVTQTPKHLITATGQRVTLRCSPRSGDLSVYWYQQSLDQGLQFLIQYYNGEERAKGNILERFSAQQFPDLHSELNLSSLELGDSALYFCASSVEERVIAKNIQYFGAGTRLSVL.